This is a list of T cell receptor beta chains from one sample in a study of shared clonotypes between healthy human individuals. The data were produced by immunoSEQ multiplex PCR, yet TCRdb's version contains in-frame clones alone and is incomplete. The sample records over a million clones, roughly 80% being singletons. The sequenced sample was memory CD4+ T cells sorted from blood. The source is a man aged 18 to 35 in good health. CDR3s leave out the opening cysteine and the closing phenylalanine or tryptophan. Each record gives: clone size, V gene, CDR3 protein. Clone sizes are given selectively: once, few, many, or a class where the clone is expanded.

. TRBV9 ASSAPGLYGYT
. TRBV15 ATSQPLMGSAEAF
. TRBV9 ASGSITDTQY
. TRBV2 ASSVSGRANEQF
. TRBV4-3 ASRSVGWNNEQF
. TRBV5-6 ASSPEGGGPRSYEQY
few TRBV12-5 ASGPGTVAQY
. TRBV29-1 SVERAGSYNEQF
few TRBV10-3 AISEPGTGITDTQY
. TRBV6-5 ASRQGQEDSPLH
. TRBV5-8 ASSGGRWLYNEQF
. TRBV6-6 ASRIGALNEKLF
. TRBV30 AWSAGLFDQPQH
. TRBV28 ACPGVNTGELF
. TRBV2 ASSFKWGETQY
once TRBV4-3 ASSQDFGGGGGYGYT
. TRBV5-6 ASSLGLAVVNEQF
. TRBV28 ASSLPGQGEKLF
. TRBV28 ASAWVGEKLF
. TRBV27 ASSHDRGLGNTIY
. TRBV18 ASSPGTNSYEQY
. TRBV10-3 AVRTVNEQF
. TRBV2 ASRRFGGAGDSYEQY
once TRBV6-6 ASRSGTENTEAF
once TRBV19 ASSSKRGQTYEQY
many TRBV6-1 ASSEAWGQDYGYT
. TRBV7-9 ASSLGVPADTQY
. TRBV4-1 ASSQAGVTYNEQF
few TRBV18 ASSSSDRALNYGYT
. TRBV5-1 ASTTSGGTNTGELF
. TRBV6-1 ASVLLGKETEAF
. TRBV27 ASSPGLAGGISGANVLT
. TRBV27 ASSLLSRDTPNYGYT
. TRBV19 ASSWTGEYGYT
. TRBV5-8 ASSTLDRISDQPQH
few TRBV6-6 ASSQVGTNTEAF
. TRBV5-4 ASSFRDNEGNTIY
. TRBV18 ASSPYVIAGATDTQY
once TRBV11-3 ASSFSTPGRSTEAF
. TRBV5-1 ASSWGQTGTYEQY
once TRBV30 AAPAGVKGTEAF
. TRBV11-2 ASSQISGKTYEQY
. TRBV29-1 SVDLAGGGETQY
many TRBV14 ASSQQRGGFYEQY
. TRBV18 ASSPTAGEQPQH
. TRBV2 ASMWGGQETQY
. TRBV7-2 ASSRQSGGAYEQY
. TRBV30 AWSVLLAVNEQF
. TRBV6-5 ASSYGDPLGGGYT
few TRBV2 ASSSGGGTQY
. TRBV5-1 ASSSGDRSLVYEQY
. TRBV2 ASRGNEQY
many TRBV7-2 ATAGDRGSYGYT